This T cell receptor (beta chain) derives from a study of blood T cell repertoires in COVID-19. Study background: COVID-19 samples, acute and convalescent, were from the United States, Italy and Spain. PBMCs, B-cell-depleted T cells, or T cells provided the cDNA or gDNA that made up the material.

Germline CDR1 is LNHDA and CDR2 is SQIVND (reference sequence). The CDR3 loop spans 15 amino acids. V gave up 6 bases and J gave up 4 bases; unmatched junction bases: 8. In the original workflow: Scientists estimated how many nucleated cells there were by amplifying reference gene primers. Sequencing was performed with immunoSEQ multiplex PCR; in TCRdb, only in-frame clones are kept and a portion is missing. That table supplies the V and J calls and clone size; D and trimming were determined from the DNA. The table lists approximately 260,000 clones, approximately 91% of them singletons. The clonotype comes from a woman aged 40 to 50 who had recovered from COVID-19. The V and J genes are TRBV19 and TRBJ1-4, with 7 nucleotides matching TRBD1. Sequencing used peripheral blood. The CDR3 sequence: CASSAQGNLNEKLFF. The DNA for the CDR3 is TGTGCCAGTAGCGCACAGGGGAACCTTAATGAAAAACTGTTTTTT.